This is a list of T cell receptor beta chains from one sample in a study of long-term antiretroviral therapy in people with HIV. The table came from immunoSEQ multiplex PCR; TCRdb's copy has only in-frame clones and leaves some out. The data contain about 25,000 clones, 65% to 90% of them seen just once; the ten biggest clones take up about 16%. The sample was unsorted PBMCs, taken 1.2 years after starting antiretroviral therapy. The receptor set was obtained from a man between 50 and 59 years old with HIV. CDR3s include the opening cysteine and the closing phenylalanine or tryptophan. Each record gives: V gene, J gene, CDR3 protein.

TRBV5-4,TRBJ2-7,CASSYRGQGVGEQYF
TRBV27,TRBJ2-5,CASSLTGLETQYF
TRBV28,TRBJ1-1,CASSLTVMNTEAFF
TRBV29-1,TRBJ2-3,CSVQTSGGPDTQYF
TRBV7-7,TRBJ2-7,CASSPRQGTYEQYF
TRBV19,TRBJ1-1,CATKPGDNVNTEAFF
TRBV28,TRBJ1-1,CASWGNTEAFF
TRBV4-3,TRBJ2-1,CASSQDIRGSYNEQFF
TRBV19,TRBJ1-2,CASSIPGQGFYGYTF
TRBV28,TRBJ1-2,CASSNGFYGYGYTF
TRBV5-6,TRBJ1-2,CASSFGTGNLYGYTF
TRBV7-2,TRBJ2-1,CASSLGGGGSNNEQFF
TRBV6-1,TRBJ1-1,CASSPRDTEAFF
TRBV30,TRBJ1-2,CAWSAPLGGYTF
TRBV6-4,TRBJ2-3,CASSDGSGGDTQYF
TRBV29-1,TRBJ2-1,CSVTHMIGYNEQFF
TRBV7-9,TRBJ1-1,CASSLDFLGQGFDEAFF
TRBV7-8,TRBJ2-1,CASSSQRSSYNEQFF
TRBV2,TRBJ1-2,CASSETGREGYTF
TRBV5-1,TRBJ1-2,CASSAGTAFLWSYTF
TRBV7-9,TRBJ2-5,CASSPRIAGARGETQYF
TRBV2,TRBJ1-4,CASSTGRWTNEKLFF
TRBV9,TRBJ2-1,CASSVAYRGGEQFF
TRBV5-1,TRBJ2-1,CASSLLPGLYNEQFF